The present T cell receptor beta chain was sequenced within a study of response to subunit inactivated influenza vaccine. TCRdb redid the calling of the RT-PCR reads with MiXCR, one entry per CDR3 protein. The table includes about 570,000 distinct CDR3 sequences, about 11% detected once. The sample holds a few counts of this clonotype. The germline V gene has CDR1 MNHNS and CDR2 SASEGT. This CDR3 comprises 15 residues. Trimming left V 2 bases short and J 1 base short, with 11 bases between. The same sample was also studied in work on T cells expressing NK-cell markers. As that study records: The authors made TCR beta cDNA libraries by 5'RACE template switching. This switching added a universal primer site and UMIs. Clarity on HCMV specificity was lacking for the expanded NKG2C+ T cell clones.

This receptor was taken from a middle-aged man who received an inactivated influenza vaccine. The material sequenced was PBMCs from blood, taken on the day of vaccination. The chain recombines TRBV6-1 with TRBJ2-5; D not certain. The CDR3 DNA sequence: TGTGCCAGCAGTGAACTGGACGGAAGCCAAGAGACCCAGTACTTC. This translates into CASSELDGSQETQYF.